This T cell receptor (beta chain) is drawn from a study of control samples from healthy donors and cancer patients. TCRdb's table, derived via immunoSEQ multiplex PCR, lists solely in-frame clones and lacks some. The profile shows under 200,000 clones, roughly 93% of them singletons. This clone appeared once. Between the trimmed V and J ends, which lost 5 bases and 1 base, there was a span of 8 bases. There are 13 residues in the CDR3. Germline assignment: CDR1 SGHTA and CDR2 FQGNSA. The rearrangement links TRBV7-2 to TRBJ1-1, with no clear D. This sequence originates from a woman aged 55-69 years in good health. Sequencing was carried out using blood. For the CDR3, the DNA is TGTGCCAGCAGCATTAATACGAACACTGAAGCTTTCTTT. Protein product: CASSINTNTEAFF.